Listed below are T cell receptor beta chains from one sample, sequenced in a study of cytomegalovirus exposure and HLA in healthy donors. Data came from immunoSEQ multiplex PCR; TCRdb stores just in-frame clones and leaves some out. Among about 210,000 clones listed, 82% were seen once. Sequencing was carried out using PBMCs. These receptors all come from a man aged 35-49 years in good health and CMV-seropositive. Each CDR3 is given with its conserved first and last residue. The order of the fields is CDR3 length, V gene, J gene, CDR3 protein.

>15|TRBV14|TRBJ2-1
CASSQGLTVWDEQFF
>9|TRBV20-1|TRBJ1-2
CSVPDGYTF
>15|TRBV4-1|TRBJ1-5
CASSQDAGGNQPQHF
>17|TRBV4-2|TRBJ2-2
CASSQGGAGAITGELFF
>15|TRBV7-6|TRBJ2-5
CASSLVNRVGETQYF
>13|TRBV27|TRBJ2-3
CASSFGGTDTQYF
>17|TRBV27|TRBJ2-6
CASSLGVGGSGANVLTF
>13|TRBV7-3|TRBJ1-2
CASSLRGNYGYTF
>18|TRBV6-1|TRBJ1-4
CASSEHPQHGQGNEKLFF
>14|TRBV6-5|TRBJ2-1
CASSPGTGGYEQFF
>13|TRBV23-1|TRBJ2-2
CASDGGVTGELFF
>17|TRBV10-3|TRBJ1-2
CAIRSGQGSQANYGYTF
>12|TRBV7-9|TRBJ1-2
CAGGGQSYGYTF
>12|TRBV6-5|TRBJ1-2
CASRVGFYGYTF
>16|TRBV27|TRBJ1-1
CASSLRTGEVFTEAFF
>17|TRBV5-1|TRBJ2-3
CASSLVPAGGLTDTQYF
>13|TRBV7-6|TRBJ1-1
CASSLGVGGEAFF
>12|TRBV25-1|TRBJ2-5
CASKAGVETQYF
>19|TRBV2|TRBJ1-5
CASSDWGRSSLYSNQPQHF
>15|TRBV29-1|TRBJ2-5
CGGLVPRSTKETQYF
>13|TRBV18|TRBJ2-1
CASSSGHTNEQFF
>14|TRBV18|TRBJ1-2
CASSQEADARGYTF
>14|TRBV9|TRBJ2-3
CASSPSGLSDTQYF
>11|TRBV6-1|TRBJ1-1
CASSEAGATLF
>18|TRBV18|TRBJ2-6
CASSPKGTSLSGANVLTF
>14|TRBV27|TRBJ2-1
CASRMAGTYNEQFF
>14|TRBV28|TRBJ1-5
CASNLSGGNQPQHF
>14|TRBV5-1|TRBJ2-1
CASSEGLADNEQFF
>13|TRBV5-1|TRBJ1-1
CASSLVGQIEAFF
>14|TRBV15|TRBJ2-5
CATSTLDRGETQYF
>15|TRBV5-1|TRBJ2-3
CASSLALILTDTQYF
>15|TRBV19|TRBJ1-5
CASSIVPGGNQPQHF
>13|TRBV6-6|TRBJ1-2
CASSQGRDYGYTF
>11|TRBV2|TRBJ2-7
CASTEGDEQYF
>20|TRBV4-1|TRBJ2-5
CASSQSPGQGFLRQETTQYF
>14|TRBV29-1|TRBJ2-7
CSVFFGASPYEQYF
>17|TRBV4-1|TRBJ2-2
CASSDRTGGANTGELFF
>15|TRBV9|TRBJ2-7
CASSVGAGGGYEQYF
>16|TRBV11-2|TRBJ2-7
CASSPRTSGGTYEQYF
>16|TRBV27|TRBJ2-2
CASSFLAGGDTGELFF
>16|TRBV27|TRBJ2-1
CASSPLGGVSRNEQFF
>15|TRBV5-1|TRBJ2-5
CASSALVAGQETQYF
>14|TRBV2|TRBJ1-1
CASRGVRGSLEAFF
>13|TRBV19|TRBJ2-1
CATSPGGPNEQFF